This TCR beta chain derives from a study of CD8+ T cells in alopecia areata. Whole-study findings and limits: Scalp clonality and expanded CD8+ clones among the top 100 showed significant decreases with tofacitinib.

This CDR3 is 17 amino acids long. Germline V CDR1 and CDR2: MGHRA, YSYEKL. Trimming stripped 2 bases from V and 4 bases from J, with 18 bases between. This clone was detected many times. The target antigen is unknown. As to treatment: oral pan-JAK inhibitor, 5-10 mg twice daily. Reverse transcription of extracted RNA yielded cDNA, which provided the sequencing template. Sequenced by immunoSEQ multiplex PCR; TCRdb stores in-frame clones only, minus some. Counted here are 90,000 or so clones, roughly 46% occurring once; the ten biggest clones make up around 20%. The sequence derives from a human donor with alopecia areata. The chain carries TRBV4-1 and TRBJ1-5; possibly TRBD1 for D (6 bases). The sample was CD8+ T cells sorted from blood, taken at week 24, from a patient treated with tofacitinib. In nucleotides, the CDR3 is TGCGCCAGCAGCCAAACCACCCGGGGCCAGGGGAATCAGCCCCAGCATTTT. It is translated as CASSQTTRGQGNQPQHF.